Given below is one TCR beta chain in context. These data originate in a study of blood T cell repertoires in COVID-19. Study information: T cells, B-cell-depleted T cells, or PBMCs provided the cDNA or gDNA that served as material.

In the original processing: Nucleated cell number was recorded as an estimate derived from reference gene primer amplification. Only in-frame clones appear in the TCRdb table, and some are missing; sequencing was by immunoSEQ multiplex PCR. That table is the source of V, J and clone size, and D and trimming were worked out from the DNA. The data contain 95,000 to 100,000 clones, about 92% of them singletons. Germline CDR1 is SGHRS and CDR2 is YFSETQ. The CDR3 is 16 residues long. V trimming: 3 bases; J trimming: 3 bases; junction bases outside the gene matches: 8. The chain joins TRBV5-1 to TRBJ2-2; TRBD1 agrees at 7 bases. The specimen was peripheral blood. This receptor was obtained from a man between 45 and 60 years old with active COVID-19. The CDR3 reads CASSSTPGQYTGELFF. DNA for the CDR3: TGCGCCAGCAGCTCCACGCCGGGACAGTACACCGGGGAGCTGTTTTTT.